This T cell receptor (beta chain) originates from a study of response to subunit inactivated influenza vaccine. V gave up 4 bases and J gave up 2 bases; unmatched junction bases: 2. Germline CDR1 is MNHEY and CDR2 is SVGAGI. The CDR3 runs 14 residues. A single record per CDR3 protein comes from TCRdb applying MiXCR to the RT-PCR reads. Here the sample spans more than 600,000 distinct CDR3 sequences, around a sixth being singletons. At least ten counts were recorded for this clonotype. The sequencing here drew on PBMCs from blood, taken roughly 5 days after vaccination. This chain connects TRBV6-5 to TRBJ2-5, with 9 bases fitting TRBD1. The sequence derives from a man aged 50 or older who received an inactivated influenza vaccine. The CDR3 coding sequence is TGTGCCAGCAGTTCGACAGGGGGTCAAGAGACCCAGTACTTC. It specifies CASSSTGGQETQYF.